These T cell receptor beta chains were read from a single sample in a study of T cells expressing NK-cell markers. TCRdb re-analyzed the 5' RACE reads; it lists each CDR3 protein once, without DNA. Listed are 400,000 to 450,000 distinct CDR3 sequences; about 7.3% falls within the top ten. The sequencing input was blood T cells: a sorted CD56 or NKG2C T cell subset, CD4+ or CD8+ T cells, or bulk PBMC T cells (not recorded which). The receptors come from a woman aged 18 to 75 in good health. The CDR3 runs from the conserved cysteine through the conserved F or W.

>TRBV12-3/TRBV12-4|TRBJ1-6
CASSLIGDPFNSPLHF
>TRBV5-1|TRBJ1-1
CASSLSGGGFAEAFF
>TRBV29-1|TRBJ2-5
CSVDLAGGEETQYF
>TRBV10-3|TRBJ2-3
CAISPTGSDTQYF
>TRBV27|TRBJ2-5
CASSLYAGLADLTPQETQYF
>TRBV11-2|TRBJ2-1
CASSWGDVPYNEQFF
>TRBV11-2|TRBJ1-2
CASSSVRGGPYGYTF
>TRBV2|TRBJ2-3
CASSGKPGPTDTQYF
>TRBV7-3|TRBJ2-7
CASSLSPLAGVEQYF
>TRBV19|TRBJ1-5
CASSTTGNQPQHF
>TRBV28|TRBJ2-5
CASSKSGTSGKETQYF
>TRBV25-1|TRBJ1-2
CASSEWDSYGYTF
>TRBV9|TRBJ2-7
CASSVAGGREYEQYF
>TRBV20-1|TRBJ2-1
CSANIRGGDYNEQFF
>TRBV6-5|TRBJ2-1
CASSYRLADNEQFF
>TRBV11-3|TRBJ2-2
CASSPSRGSGELFF
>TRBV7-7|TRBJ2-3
CASSPGLAGGTDTQYF
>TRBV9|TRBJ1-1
CASGVNTEAFF
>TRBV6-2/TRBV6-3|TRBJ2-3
CASSYRANLDTQYF
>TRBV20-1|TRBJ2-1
CSARDPSWRGEQFF
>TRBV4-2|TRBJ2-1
CASSQGGGSMNNEQFF
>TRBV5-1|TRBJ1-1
CASSLGGGGYTEAFF
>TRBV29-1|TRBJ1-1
CSAASGDRVSEAFF
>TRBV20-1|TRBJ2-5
CSARDPGLGGSHQETQYF
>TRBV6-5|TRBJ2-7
CASSYGGGVYEQYF
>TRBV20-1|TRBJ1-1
CSARGSGRGLVNTEAFF
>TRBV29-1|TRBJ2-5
CSASTGRETQYF
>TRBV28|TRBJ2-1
CASRTGGYEQFF
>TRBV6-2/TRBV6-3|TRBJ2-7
CASSSGTVAYEQYF
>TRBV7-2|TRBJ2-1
CASSASRLSSYNEQFF
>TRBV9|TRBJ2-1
CASSVDGDTPNNEQFF
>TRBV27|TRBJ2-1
CASSSSGGGYNEQFF
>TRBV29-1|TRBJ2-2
CSVGGETGELFF
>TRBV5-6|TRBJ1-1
CASSFRNMNTEAFF
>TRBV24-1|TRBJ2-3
CATSALGGYTQYF
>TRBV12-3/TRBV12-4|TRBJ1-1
CASSYRRSTEAFF
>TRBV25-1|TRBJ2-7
CASSASGVHEQYF
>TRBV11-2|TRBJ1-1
CASSLHGKQGEAFF
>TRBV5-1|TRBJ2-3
CASRRSSGDLGSTDTQYF
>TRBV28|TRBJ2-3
CASSLASPRTDHSTDTQYF
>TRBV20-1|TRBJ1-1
CSAFPTRTANTEAFF
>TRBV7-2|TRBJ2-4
CASSLEIGRLAKNIQYF
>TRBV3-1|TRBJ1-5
CASSLYRGRNQPQHF
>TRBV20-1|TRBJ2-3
CSARGGGPQYF
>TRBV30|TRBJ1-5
CAWTPKGNRNQPQHF
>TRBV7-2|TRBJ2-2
CASSLIRPVRRAGELFF
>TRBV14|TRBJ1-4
CASSQGYWDEKLFF
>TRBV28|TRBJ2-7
CASRASIGGYEQYF
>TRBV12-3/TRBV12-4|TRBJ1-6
CASSPRDRRTPLHF
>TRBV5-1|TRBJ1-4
CASTRTAVGTNEKLFF
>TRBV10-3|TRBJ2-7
CAISESGSYEQYF
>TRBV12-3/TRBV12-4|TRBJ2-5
CASSPSGSRETQYF
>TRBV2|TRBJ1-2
CANVPDGTAYGYTF
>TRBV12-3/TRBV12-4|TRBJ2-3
CASSFSGGQGADTQYF
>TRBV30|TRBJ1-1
CAWSVGLGAGVWMGF
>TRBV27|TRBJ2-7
CASSGSRSYEQYF